This TCR beta chain was obtained from a study of vaccination effects on CD4 cells after COVID-19. Overall study findings and caveats: Only 1 of 255 vaccine-induced clones from healthy vaccinees cross-reacted with common cold coronaviruses.

This CDR3 spans 14 amino acids. Germline CDR1 SGHAT, CDR2 FQNNGV. V lost 4 bases and J lost 7; bases outside the gene matches: 7. Some clones are missing from TCRdb's copy, which holds only in-frame ones; the method was immunoSEQ multiplex PCR. The sample shows approximately 47,000 clones, under 80% of them seen only once. On this clone: The antigen is undetermined.

It was after around eleven days of culture that CD4+ T cells were isolated. All participants had two doses of either the BNT162b2 or mRNA-1273 vaccine. Cells had half their medium changed to IL-2 medium on days 3 and 7. Specimen: CD4+ T cells from PBMCs cultured without peptide, collected after COVID-19 vaccination. The clonotype originates from a human donor who received a COVID-19 vaccine. The chain carries TRBV11-2 and TRBJ2-1, with TRBD1 matching over 7 bases. The CDR3: CASSYRDRPNEQFF. In DNA, the CDR3 is TGTGCCAGCAGCTACCGGGACAGACCAAATGAGCAGTTCTTC.